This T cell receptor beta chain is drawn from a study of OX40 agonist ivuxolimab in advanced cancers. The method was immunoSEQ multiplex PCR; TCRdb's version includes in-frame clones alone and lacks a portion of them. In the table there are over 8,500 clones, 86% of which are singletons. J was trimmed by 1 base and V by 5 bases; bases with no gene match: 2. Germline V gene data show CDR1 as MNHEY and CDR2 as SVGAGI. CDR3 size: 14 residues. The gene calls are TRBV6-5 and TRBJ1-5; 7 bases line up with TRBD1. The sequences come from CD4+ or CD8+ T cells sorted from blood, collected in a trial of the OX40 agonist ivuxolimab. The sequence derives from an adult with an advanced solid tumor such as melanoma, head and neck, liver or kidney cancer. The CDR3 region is CASSEGQSNQPQHF. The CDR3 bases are TGTGCCAGCAGTGAGGGACAGAGCAATCAGCCCCAGCATTTT.